The T cell receptor beta chain under discussion was sequenced for a study of T cell changes during pregnancy in multiple sclerosis. Trimming removed 2 bases at V and 7 bases at J, with 6 bases between. The germline V gene has CDR1 SGHVS and CDR2 FNYEAQ. The CDR3 runs to 11 residues. Generated by immunoSEQ multiplex PCR, the TCRdb table keeps only in-frame clones and is missing some. The profile covers 85,000 to 100,000 clones, with approximately 93% appearing a single time and almost 1% taken by the ten largest. The chain combines TRBV7-6 with TRBJ2-7; D remains ambiguous. This sequence originates from a female donor with multiple sclerosis, enrolled in a pregnancy study. The sample in question was peripheral blood, obtained after pregnancy. The DNA of the CDR3 is TGTGCCAGCAGCTTATTCGGGGAGCAGTACTTC. Its protein product is CASSLFGEQYF. Combining the CDR3 with reference TRBV7-6 and TRBJ2-7 gives the whole variable domain GAGVSQSPRYKVTKRGQDVALRCDPISGHVSLYWYRQALGQGPEFLTYFNYEAQQDKSGLPNDRFSAERPEGSISTLTIQRTEQRDSAMYRCASSLFGEQYFGPGTRLTVT.